Below are 31 T cell receptor beta chains sequenced from a single sample in a study of blood T cell repertoires in COVID-19. Measured with immunoSEQ multiplex PCR; TCRdb has only the in-frame clones, and not every one. The sample lists roughly 70,000 clones, around 90% seen once, with about an eighth in the top ten. Material: peripheral blood. The receptors were sampled from a human donor with active COVID-19. The donor label of this sample is uncertain.

The V gene is TRBV21-1, the J gene TRBJ1-2; the D call of TRBD1 is as the table states it, not checked on the DNA. TRBV21-1 is designated a pseudogene. The CDR3 runs to 13 residues. CDR3 sequence: CASSRDRGHGYTF. CDR3 nucleotides: TGTGCCAGCAGCAGGGACAGGGGGCATGGCTACACCTTC.

The chain recombines TRBV19 with TRBJ2-1, with 11 bases matching TRBD2. Trimming cost V 7 bases and J 6 bases; bases outside gene matches: 8. The CDR3 is 15 amino acids. CDR1 is LNHDA, CDR2 SQIVND, per germline (reference sequence). For the CDR3, the DNA is TGTGCCAGTACCCTAACTAGCGGGAGCTTCAATGAGCAGTTCTTC. It translates to CASTLTSGSFNEQFF.

In this sample, this clone turned up once. The rearrangement links TRBV28 to TRBJ1-2; TRBD1 might be the D (5 bases). The CDR3 is 13 residues long. V lost 8 bases, J lost 4 bases, and 14 bases lay in between. CDR1 and CDR2 from the germline V gene are MDHEN and SYDVKM. CDR3 nucleotide sequence: TGTGCCAGCGTGGGCGGGGGACTCTATGGCTACACCTTC. Translating gives CASVGGGLYGYTF.

The V and J genes are TRBV18 and TRBJ1-5; 7 bases are shared with TRBD1. V shed 3 bases and J 5 bases; nucleotides not matched to a gene: 4. This CDR3 contains 14 residues. In germline, CDR1 is KGHSH, CDR2 LQKENI. The CDR3 nucleotides are TGTGCCAGCTCACCCGACAGGGCGTATCAGCCCCAGCATTTT. It specifies CASSPDRAYQPQHF.

The CDR3 DNA reads as TGCGCCAGCAGCGAGCGGACAGGGGGGGACGAGCAGTACTTC. Translating gives CASSERTGGDEQYF. This chain links TRBV5-1 with TRBJ2-7; 10 nucleotides agree with TRBD1. V was clipped by 4 bases and J by 5 bases; unmatched bases: 6. Germline V gene data show CDR1 as SGHRS and CDR2 as YFSETQ. This CDR3 has 14 amino acids.

The chain links TRBV27 to TRBJ2-7, with 8 positions matching TRBD2. This CDR3 has 15 residues. With V trimmed by 5 bases and J by 5 bases, 11 bases remained unmatched. Germline values: CDR1 MNHEY, CDR2 SMNVEV (reference sequence). CDR3 sequence (DNA): TGTGCCAGCAGTACTCGACAAGCGGGAGCGAACGAGCAGTACTTC. Residues: CASSTRQAGANEQYF.

The CDR3 here is CASSPARSYNEQFF. The DNA of the CDR3 is TGTGCCAGCAGCCCAGCGCGGAGTTACAATGAGCAGTTCTTC. This chain connects TRBV3-1 (or the pseudogene TRBV3-2) to TRBJ2-1, with D uncertain. CDR1 and CDR2 (germline): LGHDT, YNNKEL (reference sequence). This CDR3 is built from 14 residues. V was pared by 4 bases and J by 4 bases, with 11 bases between.

This clone was recorded once. The V and J genes are TRBV11-3 and TRBJ2-3; 7 nucleotides agree with TRBD1. Germline lookup yields CDR1 SGHNT and CDR2 YENEEA. Losses at the gene ends were 6 bases for V and 8 bases for J; bases not matched to a gene: 5. The CDR3 extends over 12 amino acids. CDR3 sequence: CASSHTGATQYF. CDR3 coding DNA: TGTGCCAGCAGTCATACAGGGGCTACGCAGTATTTT.

This clone showed up just a few times. The gene calls are TRBV30 and TRBJ1-5; a possible D gene is TRBD1 (5 bases). Between the trimmed V and J ends, which lost 3 bases and 9 bases, there was a span of 12 bases. This CDR3 has 12 amino acids. Per the germline V gene, CDR1 is GTSNPN and CDR2 is SVGIG (reference sequence). Here the CDR3 DNA reads TGTGCCTGGAGCGGACGGGGGACGCCCCAGCATTTT. The encoded protein is CAWSGRGTPQHF.

The rearrangement uses TRBV6-6 and TRBJ2-5; D is possibly TRBD2 (6 bases). V was cut by 0 bases and J by 4 bases, with 15 bases left in between. This CDR3 contains 16 residues. The germline CDR1 and CDR2 sequences are MNHNY and SVGAGI (reference sequence). Here the CDR3 reads CASSYSMGGVRETQYF. The CDR3 nucleotides read TGTGCCAGCAGTTACTCGATGGGGGGTGTCCGAGAGACCCAGTACTTC.

The chain carries TRBV7-9 and TRBJ1-6; D not certain. With 1 base removed from V and 4 bases from J, the gap between germline ends came to 17 bases. Germline CDR1 and CDR2: SEHNR and FQNEAQ (reference sequence). This CDR3 has 18 amino acids. CDR3 sequence: CASSLVLAGGGYNSPLHF. CDR3 DNA sequence: TGTGCCAGCAGCTTAGTTTTAGCAGGAGGAGGGTATAATTCACCCCTCCACTTT.

The chain joins TRBV28 to TRBJ2-2; tentative D call: TRBD1 (5 bases). V was trimmed by 2 bases and J by 3 bases, leaving 10 bases between them. The CDR3 has 15 amino acids. In germline, CDR1 is MDHEN, CDR2 SYDVKM. This CDR3 reads CASSLPGRDTGELFF. The CDR3 coding sequence is TGTGCCAGCAGTTTACCAGGGCGAGACACCGGGGAGCTGTTTTTT. The full variable domain, its missing parts supplied by reference TRBV28 and TRBJ2-2, is DVKVTQSSRYLVKRTGEKVFLECVQDMDHENMFWYRQDPGLGLRLIYFSYDVKMKEKGDIPEGYSVSREKKERFSLILESASTNQTSMYLCASSLPGRDTGELFFGEGSRLTVL.

This rearrangement joins TRBV20-1 to TRBJ2-7, with 8 bases identical to TRBD2. Germline values: CDR1 DFQATT, CDR2 SNEGSKA (reference sequence). Trimming at V came to 3 bases and at J to 2 bases, leaving 3 bases not matched to a gene. The CDR3 runs to 13 residues. CDR3 sequence reads: CSASRAGAYEQYF. As DNA, the CDR3 is TGCAGTGCTAGTAGAGCGGGAGCCTACGAGCAGTACTTC.

V is TRBV7-8 and J is TRBJ2-7; 9 bases fit TRBD1. The CDR3 covers 14 residues. With V trimmed by 7 bases and J by 5 bases, 9 bases remained unmatched. CDR1 SGHVS and CDR2 FQNEAQ come from the germline V gene. This CDR3 is CASTSGTGTHEQYF. CDR3 sequence (DNA): TGTGCCAGCACCTCCGGGACAGGGACCCACGAGCAGTACTTC.

The chain couples TRBV19 to TRBJ2-3, with D maybe TRBD2 (5 bases). V lost 0 bases, J lost 6 bases, and 13 bases lay in between. The CDR3 runs to 15 residues. CDR1 LNHDA and CDR2 SQIVND come from the germline V gene (reference sequence). For the CDR3, the DNA is TGTGCCAGTAGTATAGATCCCGCGTCGGGGGATACGCAGTATTTT. Its protein product is CASSIDPASGDTQYF.

V and J are TRBV27 and TRBJ2-7; a possible D gene is TRBD2 (5 bases). Trimming pared 5 bases from V and 0 bases from J, leaving 14 bases between. The CDR3 contains 15 residues. Germline V CDR1 and CDR2: MNHEY, SMNVEV (reference sequence). Here the CDR3 DNA reads TGTGCCAGCAGTCCAAGTGACACTAGCTCCTACGAGCAGTACTTC. It yields the protein CASSPSDTSSYEQYF.

The chain recombines TRBV7-9 with TRBJ1-2, with 7 positions matching TRBD1. Germline assignment: CDR1 SEHNR and CDR2 FQNEAQ (reference sequence). The CDR3 runs 14 residues. The J segment lost 2 bases and the V segment lost 4 bases, leaving 4 bases of the junction unmatched. This CDR3 is CASSSRTGNYGYTF. CDR3 sequence (DNA): TGTGCCAGCAGCTCGCGGACAGGAAACTATGGCTACACCTTC.

The chain carries TRBV24-1 and TRBJ1-5; TRBD1 is a possible D gene (6 bases). The germline V and J ends were trimmed by 2 bases and 6 bases, with 22 bases remaining between them. Germline assignment: CDR1 KGHDR and CDR2 SFDVKD. CDR3 size: 18 residues. DNA for the CDR3: TGTGCCACCAGTGATTCTACGGCGCACACAGGGTTTTTTCAGCCCCAGCATTTT. Its protein is CATSDSTAHTGFFQPQHF.

The chain uses TRBV28 and TRBJ1-4, with TRBD1 as a possible D gene (6 bases). The CDR3 contains 14 residues. The V end lost 6 bases, the J end lost 5 bases, and 13 bases lay between the germline ends. Germline V gene sequence: CDR1 MDHEN, CDR2 SYDVKM. CDR3 in DNA: TGTGCCAGCAGGCAGGGGCAAGGGAATGAAAAACTGTTTTTT. Encoded protein: CASRQGQGNEKLFF.

The chain links TRBV3-1 (or the pseudogene TRBV3-2) to TRBJ2-5; TRBD2 matches at 7 bases. The CDR3 is made up of 14 amino acids. The germline gives CDR1 LGHDT, CDR2 YNNKEL (reference sequence). V shed 4 bases, J shed 3 bases, and the junction held 5 bases outside the gene matches. DNA of the CDR3: TGTGCCAGCAGCCCGTGGGGGACTAAAGAGACCCAGTACTTC. Translation gives CASSPWGTKETQYF.

The V and J genes are TRBV5-1 and TRBJ2-1, with TRBD2 matching over 14 bases. CDR1 and CDR2 from the germline V gene are SGHRS and YFSETQ. The CDR3 covers 16 residues. Germline trimming cut 1 base from V and 9 bases from J; bases unmatched to any gene: 6. CDR3 bases: TGCGCCAGCAGCTTGCTGGGACTAGCGGGGGCGGGTGAGCAGTTCTTC. It codes for CASSLLGLAGAGEQFF.

J is TRBJ2-7 and V is TRBV5-6, with TRBD1 identical over 9 bases. Germline V lookup: CDR1 SGHDT, CDR2 YYEEEE. The CDR3 runs to 15 residues. The trim removed 1 base at V and 7 bases at J, leaving 9 bases unmatched. CDR3 sequence reads: CASSLSGTGMWEQYF. CDR3 sequence (DNA): TGTGCCAGCAGCTTGAGCGGGACAGGGATGTGGGAGCAGTACTTC.

The genes are TRBV28 and TRBJ1-1; 10 nucleotides line up with TRBD1. CDR1 is MDHEN and CDR2 is SYDVKM in the germline V gene. The CDR3 loop spans 16 amino acids. The trim removed 6 bases at V and 3 bases at J, leaving 10 bases unmatched. For the CDR3, the DNA is TGTGCCAGCAGACCCGGGACAGGGGCGGGGGACACTGAAGCTTTCTTT. Its protein product is CASRPGTGAGDTEAFF. The whole variable domain, remainder taken from reference TRBV28 and TRBJ1-1, is DVKVTQSSRYLVKRTGEKVFLECVQDMDHENMFWYRQDPGLGLRLIYFSYDVKMKEKGDIPEGYSVSREKKERFSLILESASTNQTSMYLCASRPGTGAGDTEAFFGQGTRLTVV.

This clone was seen only once. The CDR3 loop reads CASSLETGKGEEKLFF. The CDR3 DNA reads as TGTGCCAGCAGCCTGGAGACAGGGAAAGGCGAAGAAAAACTGTTTTTT. The J gene is TRBJ1-4, the V gene TRBV12-1; the D call TRBD1 from the table was never checked on the DNA. TRBV12-1 is annotated as a pseudogene. The CDR3 has 16 amino acids.

V and J are TRBV11-2 and TRBJ1-2; 9 positions agree with TRBD1. This CDR3 has 19 residues. With 5 bases clipped from V and 1 base from J, the junction kept 17 bases outside the gene matches. CDR1 SGHAT and CDR2 FQNNGV come from the germline V gene. The CDR3 loop reads CASSPRTGAYTSINYGYTF. The CDR3 coding sequence is TGTGCCAGCAGCCCCCGGACAGGGGCCTATACCTCAATTAACTATGGCTACACCTTC.

This clone was counted only a few times. The V and J genes are TRBV5-5 and TRBJ2-7, with unresolved D. The germline CDR1 and CDR2 sequences are SGHKS and YYEKEE (reference sequence). The CDR3 extends over 16 amino acids. Trimming removed 0 bases at V and 4 bases at J, with 17 bases between. CDR3 loop: CASSLAKALIGYEQYF. CDR3 coding DNA: TGTGCCAGCAGCTTGGCCAAGGCCCTTATCGGGTACGAGCAGTACTTC.

The chain joins TRBV28 to TRBJ2-5; D unclear. V was pared by 7 bases and J by 5 bases, with 17 bases between. The CDR3 sequence is 14 residues long. CDR1 MDHEN and CDR2 SYDVKM come from the germline V gene. The CDR3 sequence: CASTSSQDWETQYF. The DNA of the CDR3 is TGTGCCAGCACCTCGTCCCAGGATTGGGAGACCCAGTACTTC.

The chain carries TRBV6-4 and TRBJ2-3; the match to TRBD1 covers 9 bases. The CDR3 loop spans 14 amino acids. J gave up 6 bases and V 10 bases, and 11 bases lay outside the gene matches. Germline V CDR1 and CDR2: MRHNA, SNTAGT. The chain's CDR3 is CATIRDREEDTQYF. DNA of the CDR3: TGTGCCACCATAAGGGACAGGGAAGAGGATACGCAGTATTTT.

The rearrangement uses TRBV30 and TRBJ1-1; D may be TRBD1 (5 bases). This CDR3 is built from 13 residues. Per germline, CDR1 GTSNPN and CDR2 SVGIG (reference sequence). With 0 bases removed from V and 2 bases from J, the gap between germline ends came to 7 bases. The CDR3 here is CAWSVQGNTEAFF. CDR3 sequence (DNA): TGTGCCTGGAGTGTCCAGGGCAACACTGAAGCTTTCTTT.

This clone is a singleton in its sample. J is TRBJ1-5 and V is TRBV7-2, with a weak D call TRBD1 (5 bases). V lost 0 bases, J lost 5 bases, and 5 bases lay in between. The CDR3 runs 13 residues. CDR1 and CDR2 (germline): SGHTA, FQGNSA. In DNA form, the CDR3 reads TGTGCCAGCAGCTTAGCAGGGGATCAGCCCCAGCATTTT. This codes for CASSLAGDQPQHF.

The genes are TRBV3-1 (or the pseudogene TRBV3-2) and TRBJ2-2; TRBD2 matches 10 bases. Germline trimming cut 1 base from V and 1 base from J; bases unmatched to any gene: 6. Germline V lookup: CDR1 LGHDT, CDR2 YNNKEL (reference sequence). The CDR3 runs 18 residues. The CDR3 protein is CASSQGASGSRNTGELFF. The CDR3 DNA reads TGTGCCAGCAGCCAAGGGGCTAGCGGGAGTAGGAACACCGGGGAGCTGTTTTTT.